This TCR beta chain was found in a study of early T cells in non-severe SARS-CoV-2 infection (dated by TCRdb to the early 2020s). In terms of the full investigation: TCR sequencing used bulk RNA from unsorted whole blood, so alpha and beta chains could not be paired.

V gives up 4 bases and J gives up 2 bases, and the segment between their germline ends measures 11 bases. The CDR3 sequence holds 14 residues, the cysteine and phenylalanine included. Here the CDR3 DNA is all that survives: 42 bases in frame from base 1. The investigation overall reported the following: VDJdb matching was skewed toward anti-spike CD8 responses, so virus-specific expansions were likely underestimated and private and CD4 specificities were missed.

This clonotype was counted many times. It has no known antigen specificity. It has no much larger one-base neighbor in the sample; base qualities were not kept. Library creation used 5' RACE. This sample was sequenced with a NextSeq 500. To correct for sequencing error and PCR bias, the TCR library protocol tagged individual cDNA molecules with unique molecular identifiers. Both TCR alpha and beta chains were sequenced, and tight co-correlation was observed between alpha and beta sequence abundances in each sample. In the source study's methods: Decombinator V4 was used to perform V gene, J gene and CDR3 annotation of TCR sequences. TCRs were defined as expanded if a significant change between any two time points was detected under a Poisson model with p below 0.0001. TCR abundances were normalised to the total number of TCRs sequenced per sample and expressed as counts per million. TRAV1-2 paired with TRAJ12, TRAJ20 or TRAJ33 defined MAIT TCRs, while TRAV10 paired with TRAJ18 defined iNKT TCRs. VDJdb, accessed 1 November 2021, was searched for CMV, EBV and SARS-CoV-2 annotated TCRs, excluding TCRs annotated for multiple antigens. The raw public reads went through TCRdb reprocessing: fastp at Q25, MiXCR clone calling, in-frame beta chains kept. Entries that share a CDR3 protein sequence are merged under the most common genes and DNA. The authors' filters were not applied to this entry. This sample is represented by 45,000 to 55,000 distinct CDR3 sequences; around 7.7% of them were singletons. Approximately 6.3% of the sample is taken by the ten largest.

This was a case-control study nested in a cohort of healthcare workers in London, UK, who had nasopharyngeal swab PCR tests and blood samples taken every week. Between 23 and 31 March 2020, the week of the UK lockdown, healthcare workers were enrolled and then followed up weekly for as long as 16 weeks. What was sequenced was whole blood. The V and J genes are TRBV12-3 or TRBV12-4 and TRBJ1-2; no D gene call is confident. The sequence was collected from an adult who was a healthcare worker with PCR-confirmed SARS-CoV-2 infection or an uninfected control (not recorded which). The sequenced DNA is TGTGCCAGCAGTTCCGGTTGGAGGAACTATGGCTACACCTTC. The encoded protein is CASSSGWRNYGYTF.